This TCR beta chain was profiled in a study of long-term antiretroviral therapy in people with HIV (dated 2022 in TCRdb). A note on the overall study: The earliest samples were collected approximately a decade before the 2015 WHO recommendation for immediate ART, a period when ART was typically delayed until CD4 counts fell. Whether ART initiation and durable HIV suppression were associated with changes in peripheral blood TRB repertoire composition and diversity was tested in a retrospective serial study. The cohort contributed 150 to 200 cryopreserved PBMC samples from around 30 adults with confirmed HIV infection, collected serially over a mean of approximately six years (range 1-12). About 35% of the 30 participants with HIV were female. No cross-contamination during QIAcube processing was seen in test extractions of a monoclonal T-cell line run alongside 33 polyclonal samples.

Inclusion was restricted to participants for whom at least one PBMC sample before ART initiation and at least two post-ART samples were available. Every participant with HIV received treatment in the United States of America. Before DNA extraction, cryopreserved samples of roughly 0.85-11 million PBMC were thawed and then washed. At the time of the earliest PBMC sample for each participant with HIV, ages ranged from 23 to 54 years. PBMC samples were contributed by each participant from 1-4 timepoints before ART initiation and 2-8 timepoints after ART initiation, with a median of 7 samples. Serial HIV viral load, CD4+ T-cell count, ART history and demographic data were obtained for every participant. Genomic DNA was extracted from unsorted PBMC with a Qiagen kit on a QIAcube, with processing performed in batches of 12 samples. General conclusions and limits of the study: The repertoire was dominated across all time points by expanded TRB clones identified before ART initiation, although this dominance was seen to fluctuate and to decrease in many PLHIV after ART. The samples span the years 2004 to 2017, and the ART regimens used may be less effective than current regimens. ART initiation was associated with a significant increase in TRB diversity, but diversity stayed significantly below transplant donor controls even after long-term ART. Compared with controls, HIV repertoires had narrower CDR3 length ranges, and the network structure pointed to an antigen-experienced repertoire that shifted only slightly toward naive after ART. Because pre-ART samples had limited cell numbers, unsorted PBMC were profiled rather than sorted CD4+ and CD8+ T cells. Limited PBMC availability meant only the TCR beta chain was sequenced, without alpha chain pairing. No data were available on ART adherence, viral resistance or therapy changes, limiting inferences about post-ART repertoire changes.

The CDR3 holds 14 amino acids from the cysteine to the phenylalanine. The sequence is cut down to CDR3 DNA, 42 bases in frame from base 1. CDR1 LNHDA and CDR2 SQIVND were looked up in the germline V gene (reference sequence). The immunoSEQ hsTCRB v3.0 assay was used at survey level resolution to sequence the TRB variable region. TRB sequencing targeted a depth of about 40,000-50,000 T-cell genomes per sample. TRB libraries were pooled and sequenced on an Illumina MiSeq using a v3 150-cycle kit. In the authors' own workflow: Repertoire analysis was performed in R inside a reproducible Nextflow workflow that covered QC, data transformation and analysis. LymphoSeq2, an R package for AIRR-Seq data exploration, was used to implement custom analyses. A few samples that yielded fewer than 5000 total TRB sequences were excluded, so that around 190 HIV repertoires were analyzed. Among the 200 or so HIV repertoires that were kept, roughly 59 were collected before ART initiation and some 130 were collected after ART initiation. Repertoires were downsampled to 5000 TRB nucleotide sequences, with summary statistics averaged over 100 downsampling iterations. Only TRB sequences with CDR3 regions of at least seven amino acids were retained for analysis. Diversity was assessed using a clonality score derived from Shannon entropy and using the Gini coefficient. In the repertoire networks, any two of the top 5000 CDR3 amino acid sequences were connected whenever the two sequences differed by an edit distance of one. GLIPH2 predicted antigen specificity groups and MHC restriction for TRB CDR3 amino acid sequences. To flag known associations with CMV, EBV, HIV or tissue antigens, CDR3 amino acid sequences were compared against VDJdb and McPAS-TCR. Pre-ART, post-ART and control groups were compared with Wilcoxon signed-rank tests and Holm-Bonferroni correction. Here the immuneACCESS table is served through TCRdb, limited to in-frame sequences with V and J called. Missing clones are a known gap in these copies; in checked studies unresolved V genes cover under half, and the rest lacks a known reason. V, J and clone size derive from that table, while D and trimming were established from the DNA sequence. In this sample the table shows 30,000 to 40,000 clones, over 70% of which occur a single time. The ten largest clones add up to roughly 8% of the sample.

As for this clone: Its antigen remains unidentified. Mismatch with germline at one junction end may stem from a read error.

The specimen was unsorted PBMCs, collected 3.1 years after starting antiretroviral therapy. The receptor comes from a woman between 50 and 59 years old with HIV. The V gene is TRBV19 and the J gene is TRBJ1-5; there is no confident call for the D gene. The CDR3 corresponds to CASSVDISNQPQHF. At the DNA level, the sequence is TGTGCCAGTAGTGTAGACATTAGCAATCAGCCCCAGCATTTT.